Listed below are T cell receptor beta chains from one sample, sequenced in a study of blood T cells in healthy people across ages. Each CDR3 protein gets one entry after TCRdb re-called the 5' RACE reads with MiXCR. The sample has more than 650,000 distinct CDR3 sequences, approximately 21% seen once. The sequenced sample consisted of blood. All receptors derive from a man aged 65 to 79 in good health. Both conserved end residues are part of each CDR3. D genes are given only for firm matches. A row's size may be missing; if present it is once, few, many or a size class.

V gene	D gene	clone size	J gene	CDR3 protein	CDR3 DNA
TRBV4-1	TRBD2	NA	TRBJ2-1	CASSRGTGTSNNEQFF	TGCGCCAGCAGCCGGGGAACCGGGACTAGCAACAATGAGCAGTTCTTC
TRBV15	NA	few	TRBJ1-2	CATSSTGRHYGYTF	TGTGCCACCAGCAGTACAGGACGGCACTATGGCTACACCTTC
TRBV6-5	NA	NA	TRBJ1-1	CASSYRASGRVLNTEAFF	TGTGCCAGCAGTTACAGGGCGTCAGGGAGGGTTTTGAACACTGAAGCTTTCTTT
TRBV30	NA	many	TRBJ1-1	CAWSLLTGTEAFF	TGTGCCTGGAGCCTTCTAACGGGGACTGAAGCTTTCTTT
TRBV10-3	TRBD2	many	TRBJ2-3	CAISEYTSGEEDTQYF	TGTGCCATCAGTGAGTATACTAGCGGGGAGGAAGATACGCAGTATTTT
TRBV12-3/TRBV12-4	NA	few	TRBJ1-4	CASSSSWLEKLFF	TGTGCCAGCAGTTCCTCATGGCTTGAAAAACTGTTTTTT
TRBV12-3/TRBV12-4	NA	NA	TRBJ2-1	CASQGFGGAYNEQFF	TGTGCCAGCCAAGGGTTTGGGGGAGCATACAATGAGCAGTTCTTC
TRBV6-5	NA	many	TRBJ2-3	CASSTRGDTQYF	TGTGCCAGCAGTACCCGAGGAGATACGCAGTATTTT
TRBV6-5	NA	NA	TRBJ1-1	CASRTGHRNTEAFF	TGTGCCAGCAGGACGGGACACCGAAACACTGAAGCTTTCTTT
TRBV24-1	NA	NA	TRBJ2-5	CATSEGGERIQETQYF	TGTGCCACCAGTGAAGGGGGGGAGCGGATCCAAGAGACCCAGTACTTC
TRBV29-1	TRBD1	NA	TRBJ1-1	CSVAQGYTEAFF	TGCAGCGTCGCACAGGGGTACACTGAAGCTTTCTTT
TRBV18	TRBD2	few	TRBJ2-1	CASSPGTSGTHSYNEQFF	TGTGCCAGCTCACCTGGGACTAGCGGGACCCACTCCTACAATGAGCAGTTCTTC
TRBV5-1	TRBD2	NA	TRBJ2-5	CASSFGLAGVLQETQYF	TGCGCCAGCAGCTTCGGGCTAGCGGGAGTCCTACAAGAGACCCAGTACTTC
TRBV3-1	NA	NA	TRBJ1-2	CASSQDWTYGYTF	TGTGCCAGCAGCCAAGACTGGACCTATGGCTACACCTTC
TRBV20-1	NA	many	TRBJ2-3	CSARDSARASTDTQYF	TGCAGTGCTAGAGATTCGGCCAGGGCCAGCACAGATACGCAGTATTTT
TRBV2	NA	few	TRBJ1-2	CASTKAQGDYGYTF	TGTGCCAGCACAAAAGCACAGGGTGACTATGGCTACACCTTC
TRBV7-9	NA	NA	TRBJ1-2	CASSPGRAHGYTF	TGTGCCAGCAGCCCCGGCAGGGCCCATGGCTACACCTTC
TRBV12-3/TRBV12-4	TRBD1	NA	TRBJ1-2	CASNTGGFGYTF	TGTGCCAGCAACACAGGGGGCTTTGGCTACACCTTC
TRBV19	TRBD1	NA	TRBJ2-2	CASSTHSGTGGPNTGELFF	TGTGCCAGTAGTACTCATTCCGGGACAGGGGGCCCGAACACCGGGGAGCTGTTTTTT
TRBV7-2	NA	many	TRBJ2-1	CASSLDFYNEQFF	TGTGCCAGCAGCCTGGACTTCTACAATGAGCAGTTCTTC
TRBV7-9	NA	NA	TRBJ1-1	CASSKGTLNTEAFF	TGTGCCAGCAGTAAAGGGACCTTGAACACTGAAGCTTTCTTT
TRBV20-1	TRBD2	NA	TRBJ2-5	CSARDPSGGGKETQYF	TGCAGTGCTAGAGATCCCAGCGGGGGTGGGAAAGAGACCCAGTACTTC
TRBV4-1	NA	few	TRBJ2-2	CASSQDRGGHTSTGELFF	TGCGCCAGCAGCCAAGACAGGGGGGGACACACCTCGACCGGGGAGCTGTTTTTT
TRBV7-3	TRBD2	NA	TRBJ2-1	CASSLAGGQDEQFF	TGTGCCAGCAGCCTAGCGGGGGGGCAGGACGAGCAGTTCTTC
TRBV25-1	NA	few	TRBJ2-3	CASSEYVAVRTDTQYF	TGTGCCAGCAGTGAATATGTGGCGGTACGCACAGATACGCAGTATTTT
TRBV18	NA	NA	TRBJ1-2	CASSPNSEGHYGYTF	TGTGCCAGCTCACCCAACAGTGAGGGCCACTATGGCTACACCTTC
TRBV5-1	TRBD2	NA	TRBJ2-1	CASSSAGESYNEQFF	TGCGCCAGCAGCTCTGCGGGGGAGTCCTACAATGAGCAGTTCTTC
TRBV5-1	NA	few	TRBJ2-7	CASSLLGARTYEQYF	TGCGCCAGCAGCTTACTGGGGGCGAGGACCTACGAGCAGTACTTC
TRBV15	NA	many	TRBJ1-4	CATSRVPLDTPGEKLFF	TGTGCCACCAGCAGAGTTCCTCTGGACACCCCGGGGGAAAAACTGTTTTTT
TRBV11-2	NA	NA	TRBJ2-3	CASSFKGSAYADTQYF	TGTGCCAGCAGCTTTAAGGGAAGTGCCTACGCAGATACGCAGTATTTT
TRBV6-2/TRBV6-3	NA	NA	TRBJ2-4	CASTDRLPDIQYF	TGTGCCAGCACCGACAGGCTCCCGGACATTCAGTACTTC
TRBV5-1	NA	few	TRBJ1-1	CASSPGGRTNTEAFF	TGCGCCAGCAGCCCGGGAGGCCGGACGAACACTGAAGCTTTCTTT
TRBV7-9	NA	few	TRBJ1-2	CASSPSELMRGYTF	TGTGCCAGCAGCCCCAGCGAGCTGATGAGGGGCTACACCTTC
TRBV29-1	NA	few	TRBJ2-1	CSVGGTGNNEQFF	TGCAGCGTTGGGGGGACTGGGAATAATGAGCAGTTCTTC
TRBV3-1	TRBD1	NA	TRBJ2-7	CASRAGQAGEQYF	TGTGCCAGCAGGGCAGGACAGGCGGGCGAGCAGTACTTC
TRBV27	NA	few	TRBJ1-2	CASSRGGERYGYTF	TGTGCCAGCAGCAGAGGCGGGGAACGCTATGGCTACACCTTC
TRBV20-1	TRBD2	NA	TRBJ2-2	CSAHTSGGYTGELFF	TGCAGTGCACACACTAGCGGGGGCTACACCGGGGAGCTGTTTTTT
TRBV18	NA	few	TRBJ2-1	CASSPPRIGGNEQFF	TGTGCCAGCTCACCACCGAGGATAGGGGGTAATGAGCAGTTCTTC
TRBV6-5	NA	NA	TRBJ2-2	CASSYSTIGQNTGELFF	TGTGCCAGCAGTTACTCGACCATCGGACAGAACACCGGGGAGCTGTTTTTT
TRBV9	NA	NA	TRBJ2-1	CASSGGIKNNEQFF	TGTGCCAGCAGCGGCGGCATAAAGAACAATGAGCAGTTCTTC
TRBV6-1	TRBD1	many	TRBJ2-7	CASSVIDRAKQYF	TGTGCCAGCAGTGTCATCGACAGGGCAAAGCAGTACTTC
TRBV12-3/TRBV12-4	NA	few	TRBJ2-5	CASSLSARGETQYF	TGTGCCAGCAGTTTATCGGCGCGAGGGGAGACCCAGTACTTC
TRBV24-1	NA	NA	TRBJ1-4	CATSVGTGATNEKLFF	TGTGCCACCAGTGTAGGGACGGGAGCAACTAATGAAAAACTGTTTTTT
TRBV5-1	NA	few	TRBJ2-5	CASRLDPTSDGTQYF	TGCGCCAGCCGGTTAGATCCTACCTCCGACGGGACCCAGTACTTC
TRBV24-1	NA	NA	TRBJ2-3	CATRRLQRTDTQYF	TGTGCCACCAGGAGACTCCAACGCACAGATACGCAGTATTTT
TRBV28	NA	NA	TRBJ2-6	CASTSATSGANVLTF	TGTGCCAGCACAAGCGCAACCTCTGGGGCCAACGTCCTGACTTTC
TRBV18	TRBD1	few	TRBJ1-4	CASSSTGGEKLFF	TGTGCCAGCTCATCGACAGGGGGTGAAAAACTGTTTTTT